This entry lists 30 T cell receptor beta chains sequenced from one sample in a study of blood T cells in healthy people across ages (dated by TCRdb to about 2015). Receptor libraries were prepared by 5' RACE. Data came from an Illumina HiSeq 2500. A second about 7 to 11 cycle PCR used a sample-barcoded 5' primer and a J-beta primer mix. TCRdb ran its own pipeline on the public reads, namely fastp trimming at Q25 and MiXCR clone calling, and kept in-frame beta chains. Each CDR3 protein appears once, grouped with its most common genes and DNA. The sample table shows approximately 680,000 distinct CDR3 sequences, and 32% are seen once. The ten largest clones represent less than 20% of the sample. Sequenced: blood. All receptors derive from a woman aged 80 or older in good health. Donor details come from another sample of the same person, matched by shared clones.

V gene TRBV5-5 combines with J gene TRBJ2-1; D is tentatively TRBD1 or TRBD2 (5 bases each). Looked up from germline, CDR1 is SGHKS and CDR2 is YYEKEE (reference sequence). This CDR3 region has 15 residues. The ends were cut back, 4 bases at V and 4 bases at J, with 15 bases in the middle. The CDR3 sequence is CASSKTGTNYNEQFF. As DNA, the CDR3 is TGTGCCAGCAGCAAGACCGGGACGAATTACAATGAGCAGTTCTTC.

For this clonotype: With a much larger clone just one base away, this may be a read error. The chain links TRBV5-1 to TRBJ2-2, with 7 bases aligning to TRBD1. Germline CDR1 SGHRS, CDR2 YFSETQ. This CDR3 region has 15 residues. The CDR3 loop is CANSPRTGNTGELFF. The CDR3 region has the DNA TGCGCCAACAGCCCCCGGACAGGGAACACCGGGGAGCTGTTTTTT.

The rearrangement links TRBV4-1 to TRBJ2-1, with D maybe TRBD2 (5 bases). CDR1 is MGHRA, CDR2 YSYEKL, per germline. The ends were cut back, 0 bases at V and 4 bases at J, with 13 bases in the middle. The CDR3 is made up of 16 amino acids. CDR3 bases: TGCGCCAGCAGCCAAGATTGGCGGGCCGATTACAATGAGCAGTTCTTC. Encoded protein: CASSQDWRADYNEQFF.

This clonotype has ten or more counts. In DNA form, the CDR3 reads TGTGCCAGCAGTCCATCCGGGACAGCGCTGCACGAGCAGTACTTC. It specifies CASSPSGTALHEQYF. This rearrangement joins TRBV28 to TRBJ2-7; 7 bases are shared with TRBD1. The CDR3 sequence is 15 residues long. Germline V gene data show CDR1 as MDHEN and CDR2 as SYDVKM. The J segment lost 5 bases and the V segment lost 5 bases, leaving 12 bases of the junction unmatched.

This clonotype occurred a few times. This chain links TRBV27 with TRBJ2-7, with D possibly TRBD1 on 6 matching bases. The length of the CDR3 is 14 residues. From germline, CDR1 is MNHEY and CDR2 SMNVEV (reference sequence). Trimming stripped 5 bases from V and 2 bases from J, with 13 bases between. The CDR3: CASSPQGPAYEQYF. The CDR3 DNA follows: TGTGCCAGCAGTCCTCAGGGGCCGGCCTACGAGCAGTACTTC.

Notes on this clonotype: Possible read error: a much larger clone is one base away. The rearrangement uses TRBV7-2 and TRBJ1-6; D is undetermined. CDR1 SGHTA and CDR2 FQGNSA come from the germline V gene. The CDR3 extends over 15 amino acids. Deletions cut 3 bases from V and 0 bases from J, with 6 bases between. CDR3: CASSLTSSYNSPLHF. CDR3 in DNA: TGTGCCAGCAGCTTGACGAGCTCCTATAATTCACCCCTCCACTTT.

This clonotype was counted ten times or more. This chain links TRBV20-1 with TRBJ2-3; 8 bases align to TRBD1. The CDR3 runs to 13 residues. J lost 3 bases, V lost 8 bases, and 7 bases had no gene match. Germline CDR1 reads DFQATT; CDR2 reads SNEGSKA (reference sequence). CDR3 in amino acids: CSPGQGTTDTQYF. CDR3 nucleotide sequence: TGCAGTCCTGGACAGGGCACTACAGATACGCAGTATTTT.

The CDR3 sequence: CASSLFGRAFF. The CDR3 DNA reads TGTGCCAGCAGTTTATTTGGCAGAGCTTTCTTT. V is TRBV27 and J is TRBJ1-1; D unresolved. The CDR3 is 11 amino acids. CDR1 MNHEY and CDR2 SMNVEV come from the germline V gene (reference sequence). V was clipped by 1 base and J by 10 bases, with 7 bases between them.

With regard to this clonotype: One base away lies a much larger clone, so this may be a sequencing read error. J is TRBJ1-2 and V is TRBV2; 8 positions match TRBD1. The CDR3 has 14 residues. V was clipped by 6 bases and J by 4 bases; unmatched bases: 7. Germline values: CDR1 SNHLY, CDR2 FYNNEI. The CDR3 coding sequence is TGTGCCAGCAGGGGGGCCACAGGGGGCTATGGCTACACCTTC. Residues: CASRGATGGYGYTF.

There are a few counts of this clonotype. With a much larger clone just one base away, this may be a read error. The V and J genes are TRBV5-1 and TRBJ2-1; the match to TRBD1 covers 9 bases. CDR1 and CDR2 from the germline V gene are SGHRS and YFSETQ. The CDR3 contains 16 residues. In DNA form, the CDR3 reads TGCGCCAACAGCTTGGGATACGGGACAGGGTACAATGAGCAGTTCTTC. It yields the protein CANSLGYGTGYNEQFF.

This clonotype was seen ten or more times. The chain employs TRBV7-3 and TRBJ2-1; possible D gene TRBD2, 7 bases. Germline loops: CDR1 SGHTA, CDR2 FQGTGA. The CDR3 has 15 amino acids. The V end was cut by 2 bases, the J end by 8 bases, with 16 bases between. CDR3 nucleotide sequence: TGTGCCAGCAGCTTACTGCGGGGGCAGATCCATGAGCAGTTCTTC. This sequence encodes CASSLLRGQIHEQFF.

Many counts were recorded for this clonotype. The gene calls are TRBV7-2 and TRBJ2-1, with D unresolved. Germline V gene data show CDR1 as SGHTA and CDR2 as FQGNSA. The CDR3 has 13 amino acids. Trimming pared 6 bases from V and 6 bases from J, leaving 12 bases between. The CDR3 DNA sequence: TGTGCCAGCAGTTTCCCAGGCCGCAATGAGCAGTTCTTC. Residues: CASSFPGRNEQFF.

This clonotype was observed at least ten times. The chain couples TRBV5-1 to TRBJ2-5, with D unresolved. This CDR3 has 15 residues. In germline, CDR1 is SGHRS, CDR2 YFSETQ. V gave up 2 bases and J gave up 2 bases, with 13 bases separating them. The CDR3 reads CASSLTKRLQETQYF. The CDR3 DNA follows: TGCGCCAGCAGCTTAACCAAGAGATTACAAGAGACCCAGTACTTC.

To note about this clonotype: A read error may produce the germline difference seen at one junction end. This rearrangement joins TRBV20-1 to TRBJ1-4; D gene uncertain. This CDR3 is built from 15 residues. Germline CDR1 DFQATT, CDR2 SNEGSKA (reference sequence). CDR3 DNA sequence: TGCAGTGCTAGACCCTTCGGCACCGTAGATGAAAAACGGTTTTTT. Its protein product is CSARPFGTVDEKRFF.

For this clonotype: One base away lies a much larger clone, so this may be a sequencing read error. This chain links TRBV25-1 with TRBJ1-4; no clear D gene. This CDR3 region has 10 residues. Germline V lookup: CDR1 MGHDK, CDR2 SYGVNS. CDR3 sequence (DNA): TGTGCCAGCAGTAATGAAAAACTGTATTTT. It translates to CASSNEKLYF.

The CDR3 loop is CASSVPAGEGLSYNEQFF. In DNA form, the CDR3 reads TGTGCCAGCAGTGTACCAGCGGGAGAGGGTTTGTCCTACAATGAGCAGTTCTTC. This rearrangement joins TRBV25-1 to TRBJ2-1, with 8 bases lining up with TRBD2. After removal of 4 bases from V and 1 base from J, the junction contained 12 bases not matched to a gene. CDR3 size: 18 residues. CDR1 is MGHDK, CDR2 SYGVNS, per germline.

This clonotype was observed a few times. This clone may be a read error of a much larger clone one base away. The rearrangement uses TRBV7-9 and TRBJ1-2; D remains ambiguous. From germline, CDR1 is SEHNR and CDR2 FQNEAQ (reference sequence). Trimming cost V 5 bases and J 6 bases, with 13 bases left between them. This CDR3 spans 13 amino acids. Here the CDR3 DNA reads TGTGCCAGCAGCCCTGGAAAGGGTGATGGCTACACCTTC. It is translated as CASSPGKGDGYTF. Full variable domain (outside the CDR3, taken from reference TRBV7-9 and TRBJ1-2): DTGVSQNPRHKITKRGQNVTFRCDPISEHNRLYWYRQTLGQGPEFLTYFQNEAQLEKSRLLSDRFSAERPKGSFSTLEIQRTEQGDSAMYLCASSPGKGDGYTFGSGTRLTVV.

This rearrangement joins TRBV20-1 to TRBJ2-5; no firm D call. Germline CDR1 DFQATT, CDR2 SNEGSKA (reference sequence). V was pared by 0 bases and J by 5 bases, with 10 bases between. The CDR3 sequence is 13 residues long. CDR3 sequence (DNA): TGCAGTGCTAGAGATTTTCGTGCCGAGACCCAGTACTTC. Protein product: CSARDFRAETQYF.

The count of this clonotype is one. This clone may be a read error of a much larger clone one base away. The J gene is TRBJ2-1, the V gene TRBV14; a possible D gene is TRBD2 (6 bases). The J call may be in error: the DNA end matches TRBJ2-7 better. Germline V gives CDR1 SGHDN, CDR2 FVKESK. The CDR3 has 14 residues. The CDR3 region is CASSHGGAYNEQYF. CDR3 coding DNA: TGTGCCAGCAGCCATGGCGGGGCCTACAATGAGCAGTACTTC.

The chain joins TRBV2 to TRBJ2-1; possibly TRBD1 or TRBD2 for D (6 bases each). V shed 3 bases and J shed 6 bases, with 15 bases lying between them. CDR1 and CDR2 from the germline V gene are SNHLY and FYNNEI. This CDR3 spans 15 amino acids. CDR3 sequence (DNA): TGTGCCAGCAGTGAGAGGGGGGAAGTTAGCAATGAGCAGTTCTTC. Protein sequence: CASSERGEVSNEQFF.

There are many counts of this clonotype. This chain uses TRBV7-3 with TRBJ2-7; TRBD2 aligns across 8 bases. Germline V gene lookup returns CDR1 SGHTA and CDR2 FQGTGA. The CDR3 is made up of 14 amino acids. The ends lost 5 bases at V and 5 bases at J; junction bases unmatched: 8. CDR3 loop: CASSPGGGEDEQYF. The CDR3, as DNA: TGTGCCAGCAGCCCGGGGGGGGGCGAGGACGAGCAGTACTTC.

A few counts support this clonotype. The J gene is TRBJ1-1, the V gene TRBV6-5; D remains ambiguous. V lost 0 bases to trimming and J lost 1 base, with 9 bases between them. CDR1 is MNHEY and CDR2 is SVGAGI in the germline V gene. This CDR3 region has 15 residues. CDR3 nucleotide sequence: TGTGCCAGCAGTTACTCGGGGAAGGGGAACACTGAAGCTTTCTTT. Translation gives CASSYSGKGNTEAFF.

This clonotype was counted a few times. A much larger clone lies a single base off, so this may be a read error. The rearrangement uses TRBV9 and TRBJ2-7; 7 nucleotides match TRBD2. The CDR3 runs to 15 residues. J gave up 1 base and V 3 bases, and 7 bases lay outside the gene matches. CDR1 is SGDLS and CDR2 is YYNGEE in the germline V gene. DNA for the CDR3: TGTGCCAGCAGCGGAGGATGGGAGGGGTCCTACGAGCAGTACTTC. This translates into CASSGGWEGSYEQYF.

The chain carries TRBV5-1 and TRBJ2-2; no reliable D call. Germline V gives CDR1 SGHRS, CDR2 YFSETQ. CDR3 length: 13 residues. V lost 2 bases and J lost 6, with 8 bases in between. CDR3 coding DNA: TGCGCCAGCAGCTTACCAGGATCCGGGGAGCTGTTTTTT. Amino acid sequence: CASSLPGSGELFF.

This clonotype was counted ten times or more. The chain joins TRBV20-1 to TRBJ1-1, with 7 bases aligning to TRBD1. The length of the CDR3 is 14 residues. V lost 5 bases and J lost 3; bases outside the gene matches: 9. The V gene's germline CDR1 is DFQATT and CDR2 SNEGSKA (reference sequence). CDR3 sequence reads: CSAAPEGAYTEAFF. CDR3 nucleotide sequence: TGCAGTGCTGCGCCTGAGGGGGCGTACACTGAAGCTTTCTTT.

This clonotype was counted between two and nine times. V gene TRBV6-5 combines with J gene TRBJ1-2; 9 bases match TRBD1. Looked up from germline, CDR1 is MNHEY and CDR2 is SVGAGI. The CDR3 is made up of 14 amino acids. The V gene end was trimmed by 6 bases and the J gene end by 10 bases; junction bases not matched to a gene: 12. The CDR3 coding sequence is TGTGCCAGCAGAGGACAGGGGCTTCCTATGGACTACACCTTC. Translated: CASRGQGLPMDYTF.

This clonotype was observed many times. The chain has TRBV29-1 and TRBJ2-1; 12 nucleotides align to TRBD2. After removal of 0 bases from V and 7 bases from J, the junction contained 10 bases not matched to a gene. The CDR3 length is 17 residues. Germline CDR1 is SQVTM and CDR2 is ANQGSEA. DNA for the CDR3: TGCAGCGTTGAAGACCCCGCTAGCGGGGGGGCCGGGAATGAGCAGTTCTTC. Translating it yields CSVEDPASGGAGNEQFF.

This clonotype was detected ten times or more. V and J are TRBV19 and TRBJ1-2; D remains unclear. This CDR3 comprises 12 residues. The germline V gene encodes CDR1 LNHDA and CDR2 SQIVND (reference sequence). V was shortened by 5 bases and J by 0 bases, with 4 bases between the two germline ends. CDR3 amino acids: CASSGTNYGYTF. The CDR3 nucleotides read TGTGCCAGTAGTGGTACTAACTATGGCTACACCTTC.

The rearrangement joins TRBV4-2 to TRBJ1-4; D is unresolved. Germline CDR1 LGHNA, CDR2 YNFKEQ. With 2 bases removed from V and 0 bases from J, the gap between germline ends came to 10 bases. The CDR3 spans 16 residues. The CDR3 nucleotides read TGTGCCAGCAGCCAACCCGAGCGCACAACTAATGAAAAACTGTTTTTT. Residues: CASSQPERTTNEKLFF.

This clonotype was observed at least ten times. J is TRBJ2-1 and V is TRBV6-1; TRBD2 matches at 10 bases. CDR1 MNHNS and CDR2 SASEGT come from the germline V gene. The CDR3 runs 16 residues. Germline trimming cut 4 bases from V and 2 bases from J; bases unmatched to any gene: 5. CDR3 amino acids: CASSGSGGRPYNEQFF. The CDR3 region has the DNA TGTGCCAGCAGTGGTAGCGGGGGGCGTCCCTACAATGAGCAGTTCTTC.